This paragraph covers one TCR beta chain sequence. This specimen belongs to a study of T cells in Graves' hyperthyroidism and ophthalmopathy. Amplified TCR beta CDR3 regions came from RNA transcripts. HTBI primers were the set used in a first-round RT-PCR of the TCR CDR3. TCRdb re-derived calls from the multiplex PCR reads in MiXCR, one entry per CDR3 protein. The data contain under 400,000 distinct CDR3 sequences, 14% of them singletons. The receptor was isolated from an older woman with Graves' hyperthyroidism. The material sequenced was blood.

The CDR3 sequence: CASSQEHSGRGVGELFF. For the CDR3, the DNA is TGTGCCAGCAGCCAAGAACATAGCGGGAGGGGTGTCGGGGAGCTGTTTTTT. The V call is TRBV3-1, the J call TRBJ2-2; 11 bases line up with TRBD2. The V gene end was trimmed by 0 bases and the J gene end by 7 bases; junction bases not matched to a gene: 7. CDR1 and CDR2 from the germline V gene are LGHDT and YNNKEL (reference sequence). CDR3 length equals 17 residues. The full variable domain, in which reference TRBV3-1 and TRBJ2-2 provide the parts outside the CDR3, is DTAVSQTPKYLVTQMGNDKSIKCEQNLGHDTMYWYKQDSKKFLKIMFSYNNKELIINETVPNRFSPKSPDKAHLNLHINSLELGDSAVYFCASSQEHSGRGVGELFFGEGSRLTVL.